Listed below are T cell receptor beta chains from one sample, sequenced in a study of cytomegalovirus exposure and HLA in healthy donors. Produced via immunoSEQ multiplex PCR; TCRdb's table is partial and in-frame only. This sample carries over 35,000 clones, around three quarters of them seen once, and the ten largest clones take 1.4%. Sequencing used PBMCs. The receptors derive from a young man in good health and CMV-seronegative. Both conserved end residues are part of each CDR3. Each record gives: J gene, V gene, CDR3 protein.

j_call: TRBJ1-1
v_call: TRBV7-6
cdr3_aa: CASSSQRNTEAFF

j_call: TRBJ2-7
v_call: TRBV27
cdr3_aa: CASSLSFWREGNYEQYF

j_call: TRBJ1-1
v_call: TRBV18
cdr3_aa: CASSPPGSSSNIAFF

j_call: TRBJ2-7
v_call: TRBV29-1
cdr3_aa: CSVEDGTFFYEQYF

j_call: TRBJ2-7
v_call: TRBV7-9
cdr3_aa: CSSRRGSYEQYF

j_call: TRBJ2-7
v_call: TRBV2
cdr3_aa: CASSVTGDSYEQYF

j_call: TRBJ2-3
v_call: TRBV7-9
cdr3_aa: CASSPTGSMRTQYF

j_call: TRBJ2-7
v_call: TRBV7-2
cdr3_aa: CASRYSTGYEQYF

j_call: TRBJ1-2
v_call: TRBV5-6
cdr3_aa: CASSPDRIYGYTF

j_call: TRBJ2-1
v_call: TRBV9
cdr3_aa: CASSDAGYSYNEQFF

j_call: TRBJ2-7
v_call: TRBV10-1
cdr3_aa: CASSEAALSLSYEQYF

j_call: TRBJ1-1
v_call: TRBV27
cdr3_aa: CASSLGYEGDTEAFF

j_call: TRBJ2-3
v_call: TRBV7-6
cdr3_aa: CASSLLLSSGSRNTQYF

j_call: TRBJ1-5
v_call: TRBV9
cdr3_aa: CASSVGREGGGPQHF

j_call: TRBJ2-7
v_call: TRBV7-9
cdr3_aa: CASSPPGSSYEQYF

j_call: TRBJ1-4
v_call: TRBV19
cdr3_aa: CASRTRANEKLFF

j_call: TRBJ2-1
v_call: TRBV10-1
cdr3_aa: CASSEGWAGGNEQFF

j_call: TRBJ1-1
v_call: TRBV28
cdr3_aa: CASSLVWGVEAFF

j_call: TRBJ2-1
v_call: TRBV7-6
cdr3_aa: CASSPGLAGVSSYNEQFF

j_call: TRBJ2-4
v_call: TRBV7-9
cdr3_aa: CASSTGLGGKNIQYF

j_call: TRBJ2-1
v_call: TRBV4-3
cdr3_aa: CASSQETGETYNEQFF

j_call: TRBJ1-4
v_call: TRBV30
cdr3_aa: CAWSSGTHEKLFF

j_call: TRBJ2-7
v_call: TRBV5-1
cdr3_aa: CASSLDFMGGEQYF

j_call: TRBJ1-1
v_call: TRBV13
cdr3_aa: CASSSRQGGEAFF